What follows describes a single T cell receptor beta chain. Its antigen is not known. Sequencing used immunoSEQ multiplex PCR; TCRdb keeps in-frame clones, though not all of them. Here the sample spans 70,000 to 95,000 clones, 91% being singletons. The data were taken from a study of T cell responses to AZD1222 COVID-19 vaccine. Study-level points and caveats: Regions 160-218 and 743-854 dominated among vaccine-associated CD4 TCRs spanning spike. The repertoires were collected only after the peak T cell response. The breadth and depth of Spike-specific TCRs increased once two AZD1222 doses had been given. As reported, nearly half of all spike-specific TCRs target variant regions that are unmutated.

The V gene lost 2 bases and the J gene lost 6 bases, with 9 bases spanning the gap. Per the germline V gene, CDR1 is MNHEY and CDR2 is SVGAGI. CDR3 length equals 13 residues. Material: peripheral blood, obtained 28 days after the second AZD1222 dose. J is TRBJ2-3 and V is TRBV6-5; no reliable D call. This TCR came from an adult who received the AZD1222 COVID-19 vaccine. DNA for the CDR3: TGTGCCAGCAGTTACCTCCCTAGGGATACGCAGTATTTT. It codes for CASSYLPRDTQYF.